Here is one TCR beta chain with its context. Its matching antigen is unknown. The missing conserved phenylalanine or tryptophan at the end of this CDR3 makes a read error likely. Ophthalmopathy patients showed a Clinical Activity Score of at least 3, NOSPECS grade of at least 4 and duration under 3 months. The entry originates in a study of T cells in Graves' hyperthyroidism and ophthalmopathy. On the study more broadly: Peripheral blood samples were taken at initial diagnosis, prior to any treatment. Notes on the study in general: The model predicted ophthalmopathy a median approximately six months before onset. Ophthalmopathy was told apart from stable hyperthyroidism by a 13 V-J model.

CDR1 SGHRS and CDR2 YFSETQ come from the germline V gene. V was cut by 1 base and J by 2 bases, with 10 bases left in between. This CDR3 contains 14 residues. TCR beta CDR3 sequences were amplified from RNA transcripts. A first-round RT-PCR of the TCR CDR3 used the HTBI primer set. TCRdb re-called the multiplex PCR reads with MiXCR, one entry per CDR3 protein. In the table there are fewer than 650,000 distinct CDR3 sequences, about 15% of which are singletons. This sequence was found in a woman aged 40 to 50 with Graves' ophthalmopathy. This chain joins TRBV5-1 and TRBJ2-7; tentatively, D is TRBD2 (5 bases). The source material was blood. The CDR3 region is CASSLSGGTYEQYS. In nucleotides, the CDR3 is TGCGCCAGCAGCTTGAGCGGCGGCACCTACGAGCAGTACTCC.